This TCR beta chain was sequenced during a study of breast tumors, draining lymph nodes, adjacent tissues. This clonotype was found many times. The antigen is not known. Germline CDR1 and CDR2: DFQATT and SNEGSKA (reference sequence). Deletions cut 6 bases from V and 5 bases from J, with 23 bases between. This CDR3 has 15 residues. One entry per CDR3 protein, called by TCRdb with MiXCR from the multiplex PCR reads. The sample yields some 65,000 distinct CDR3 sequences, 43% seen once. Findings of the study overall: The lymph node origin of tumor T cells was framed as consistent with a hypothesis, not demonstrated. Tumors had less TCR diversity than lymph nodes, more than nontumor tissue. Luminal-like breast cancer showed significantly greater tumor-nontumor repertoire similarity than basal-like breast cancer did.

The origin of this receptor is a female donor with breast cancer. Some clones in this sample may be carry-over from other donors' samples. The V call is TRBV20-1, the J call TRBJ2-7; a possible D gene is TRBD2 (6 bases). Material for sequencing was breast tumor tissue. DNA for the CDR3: TGCAGTGCCAAGACCACTAGCTTTACCCACAACGAGCAGTACTTC. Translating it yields CSAKTTSFTHNEQYF.